These 24 T cell receptor beta chains share one sample of origin, sequenced in a study of cytotoxic CD8 clonotypes in ibrutinib-treated CLL. Using immunoSEQ multiplex PCR, the repertoire was profiled, and TCRdb retains in-frame clones only, with some absent. Found here are fewer than 400,000 clones, around 66% of them singletons; the top ten hold 5% to 6.5%. The material sequenced was PBMCs, taken after 36 months of ibrutinib treatment. The source is a human donor with chronic lymphocytic leukemia.

The rearrangement uses TRBV5-1 and TRBJ1-3; D ambiguous. The CDR3 loop spans 13 amino acids. Trimming removed 1 base from V and 4 bases from J, with 6 bases in between. Germline V CDR1 and CDR2: SGHRS, YFSETQ. For the CDR3, the DNA is TGCGCCAGCAGCTTGTTACAGGGAAACACCATATATTTT. Protein sequence: CASSLLQGNTIYF.

This chain connects TRBV5-6 to TRBJ2-5; 9 bases fit TRBD1. The CDR3 loop spans 16 amino acids. With 4 bases clipped from V and 5 bases from J, the junction kept 12 bases outside the gene matches. Germline V gene data show CDR1 as SGHDT and CDR2 as YYEEEE. This CDR3 reads CASSGQGQGHRETQYF. CDR3 nucleotide sequence: TGTGCCAGCAGCGGACAGGGACAGGGTCATAGGGAGACCCAGTACTTC. Together with reference TRBV5-6 and TRBJ2-5, the CDR3 gives the full variable domain: DAGVTQSPTHLIKTRGQQVTLRCSPKSGHDTVSWYQQALGQGPQFIFQYYEEEERQRGNFPDRFSGHQFPNYSSELNVNALLLGDSALYLCASSGQGQGHRETQYFGPGTRLLVL.

This clone was observed a single time. The rearrangement joins TRBV27 to TRBJ2-3, with D hard to call. CDR3 length equals 15 residues. Per the germline V gene, CDR1 is MNHEY and CDR2 is SMNVEV (reference sequence). Between the trimmed V and J ends, which lost 1 base and 3 bases, there was a span of 11 bases. The chain's CDR3 is CASSLFPWGTDTQYF. CDR3 in DNA: TGTGCCAGCAGTTTATTTCCTTGGGGTACAGATACGCAGTATTTT.

The chain combines TRBV11-2 with TRBJ2-7, with 8 bases matching TRBD2. Germline CDR1 and CDR2: SGHAT and FQNNGV. There are 14 residues in the CDR3. V was pared by 5 bases and J by 3 bases, with 6 bases of the junction left unmatched. DNA for the CDR3: TGTGCCAGCAGCGTGGGACTAGTTAACTACGAGCAGTACTTC. Its translation is CASSVGLVNYEQYF.

This chain uses TRBV29-1 with TRBJ1-1; D not certain. The CDR3 runs 13 residues. Per germline, CDR1 SQVTM and CDR2 ANQGSEA. V gave up 7 bases and J gave up 0 bases, with 12 bases separating them. CDR3 amino acids: CSANKGMNTEAFF. CDR3 sequence (DNA): TGCAGCGCGAACAAGGGAATGAACACTGAAGCTTTCTTT. Full variable domain (rest looked up from reference TRBV29-1 and TRBJ1-1): SAVISQKPSRDICQRGTSLTIQCQVDSQVTMMFWYRQQPGQSLTLIATANQGSEATYESGFVIDKFPISRPNLTFSTLTVSNMSPEDSSIYLCSANKGMNTEAFFGQGTRLTVV.

This rearrangement joins TRBV4-1 to TRBJ2-1; 8 nucleotides agree with TRBD2. V shed 3 bases, J shed 4 bases, and the junction held 8 bases outside the gene matches. From germline, CDR1 is MGHRA and CDR2 YSYEKL. The CDR3 is 16 amino acids. CDR3 in amino acids: CASSQAPGTRYNEQFF. The CDR3, as DNA: TGCGCCAGCAGCCAGGCCCCCGGGACTAGATACAATGAGCAGTTCTTC.

The CDR3 loop reads CSAPHAGTEAFF. The DNA of the CDR3 is TGCAGCGCACCTCACGCCGGGACAGAAGCTTTCTTT. The chain has TRBV29-1 and TRBJ1-1, with D perhaps matching TRBD1 (6 bases). CDR3 length: 12 amino acids. With 7 bases removed from V and 8 bases from J, the gap between germline ends came to 17 bases. Germline CDR1 reads SQVTM; CDR2 reads ANQGSEA.

The J gene is TRBJ2-3, the V gene TRBV2; D is ambiguous. This CDR3 has 15 amino acids. Germline V lookup: CDR1 SNHLY, CDR2 FYNNEI. V was shortened by 7 bases and J by 2 bases, with 16 bases between the two germline ends. The CDR3 is CASIERSSTTDTQYF. DNA for the CDR3: TGTGCCAGCATCGAACGCTCCTCCACCACAGATACGCAGTATTTT. Looking up the rest from reference TRBV2 and TRBJ2-3 gives the full variable domain: EPEVTQTPSHQVTQMGQEVILRCVPISNHLYFYWYRQILGQKVEFLVSFYNNEISEKSEIFDDQFSVERPDGSNFTLKIRSTKLEDSAMYFCASIERSSTTDTQYFGPGTRLTVL.

This clone was observed a few times. The same CDR3 arises from other DNA sequences in this sample as well. The chain couples TRBV5-1 to TRBJ1-1; D unclear. With 2 bases removed from V and 0 bases from J, the gap between germline ends came to 8 bases. Looked up from germline, CDR1 is SGHRS and CDR2 is YFSETQ. The CDR3 has 14 residues. CDR3 loop: CASSLRRLNTEAFF. DNA of the CDR3: TGCGCCAGCAGCTTAAGACGCCTGAACACTGAAGCTTTCTTT. Looking up the rest from reference TRBV5-1 and TRBJ1-1 gives the full variable domain: KAGVTQTPRYLIKTRGQQVTLSCSPISGHRSVSWYQQTPGQGLQFLFEYFSETQRNKGNFPGRFSGRQFSNSRSEMNVSTLELGDSALYLCASSLRRLNTEAFFGQGTRLTVV.

This clone occurred a few times. The chain recombines TRBV27 with TRBJ2-7, with 8 bases matching TRBD2. The germline gives CDR1 MNHEY, CDR2 SMNVEV (reference sequence). Trimming cost V 4 bases and J 3 bases; bases outside gene matches: 5. CDR3 length: 14 residues. DNA of the CDR3: TGTGCCAGCAGTTGGACTAGCCCCCTCTACGAGCAGTACTTC. It codes for CASSWTSPLYEQYF.

This clone turned up a few times. Relative to the germline gene, one junction end is altered; a read error may explain this. The chain combines TRBV7-8 with TRBJ2-7, with a possible D match to TRBD2 (5 bases). In germline, CDR1 is SGHVS, CDR2 FQNEAQ. The CDR3 totals 15 residues. The CDR3 loop reads CASSLADGGSYEQYF. In DNA, the CDR3 is TGTGCCAGCAGCCTAGCCGACGGTGGGTCCTACGAGCAGTACTTC.

This rearrangement joins TRBV6-5 to TRBJ1-5; D uncertain. Trimming pared 3 bases from V and 0 bases from J, leaving 9 bases between. Germline lookup yields CDR1 MNHEY and CDR2 SVGAGI. The CDR3 length is 15 residues. The CDR3 region is CASSYREDSNQPQHF. The CDR3 DNA sequence: TGTGCCAGCAGTTATCGGGAGGATAGCAATCAGCCCCAGCATTTT.

The chain carries TRBV21-1 and TRBJ2-5; TRBD1 is the table's D call and was not checked against the DNA. TRBV21-1 has pseudogene status. The CDR3 has 14 amino acids. CDR3 protein: CAIRQEAGEETQYF. CDR3 coding DNA: TGTGCCATACGACAGGAGGCTGGGGAAGAGACCCAGTACTTC.

The chain is built from TRBV18 and TRBJ1-2, with 7 positions matching TRBD1. The CDR3 has 15 amino acids. V was clipped by 3 bases and J by 4 bases; unmatched bases: 8. Germline CDR1 KGHSH, CDR2 LQKENI. CDR3 coding DNA: TGTGCCAGCTCACCCCCCGGACAGGCTCTCTATGGCTACACCTTC. Its translation is CASSPPGQALYGYTF.

In DNA, the CDR3 is TGTGCCAGCAGTTTCGTGAGGGGTAACACGGTAGGTCAGCCCCAGCATTTT. This translates into CASSFVRGNTVGQPQHF. This chain connects TRBV28 to TRBJ1-5; possibly TRBD1 for D (5 bases). V shed 3 bases and J shed 6 bases, with 21 bases lying between them. CDR1 is MDHEN, CDR2 SYDVKM, per germline. This CDR3 region has 17 residues.

This clone was detected once. The rearrangement links TRBV10-2 to TRBJ1-2; D is ambiguous. Looked up from germline, CDR1 is WSHSY and CDR2 is SAAADI. Trimming shortened V by 0 bases and J by 5 bases, and 10 bases separated the two germline ends. This CDR3 is 14 amino acids long. The CDR3 sequence: CASSESGLQYGYTF. The CDR3 region has the DNA TGCGCCAGCAGTGAGTCTGGACTGCAGTATGGCTACACCTTC.

The chain carries TRBV27 and TRBJ2-5, with a weak D call TRBD1 (6 bases). The CDR3 is 13 amino acids. V was trimmed by 3 bases and J by 4 bases, leaving 9 bases between them. Germline CDR1 is MNHEY and CDR2 is SMNVEV (reference sequence). CDR3 residues: CASSLARGETQYF. For the CDR3, the DNA is TGTGCCAGCAGTTTGGCCAGGGGAGAGACCCAGTACTTC.

The V gene is TRBV7-8, the J gene TRBJ1-1; D gene unclear. CDR1 is SGHVS, CDR2 FQNEAQ, per germline. The CDR3 loop spans 13 amino acids. The V end was cut by 6 bases, the J end by 2 bases, with 10 bases between. In DNA form, the CDR3 reads TGTGCCAGCAGTACCCAGGTAAACACTGAAGCTTTCTTT. This gives the protein CASSTQVNTEAFF.

The chain carries TRBV7-6 and TRBJ2-1; D possibly corresponds to TRBD2 (6 bases). Germline V gene sequence: CDR1 SGHVS, CDR2 FNYEAQ. V lost 5 bases and J lost 9, with 11 bases in between. CDR3 size: 12 residues. CDR3 in DNA: TGTGCCAGCAGCCCGGACTATGGTGAGCAGTTCTTC. Protein: CASSPDYGEQFF.

The chain has TRBV9 and TRBJ1-1, with D uncertain. Per germline, CDR1 SGDLS and CDR2 YYNGEE. The CDR3 covers 13 residues. V lost 2 bases, J lost 5 bases, and 10 bases lay in between. CDR3 nucleotide sequence: TGTGCCAGCAGCGTTACATTGAGTACTGAAGCTTTCTTT. As protein: CASSVTLSTEAFF. The whole variable domain, remainder taken from reference TRBV9 and TRBJ1-1, is DSGVTQTPKHLITATGQRVTLRCSPRSGDLSVYWYQQSLDQGLQFLIQYYNGEERAKGNILERFSAQQFPDLHSELNLSSLELGDSALYFCASSVTLSTEAFFGQGTRLTVV.

The gene calls are TRBV7-2 and TRBJ2-7, with D possibly matching TRBD1 (6 bases). The CDR3 totals 14 residues. Germline CDR1 is SGHTA and CDR2 is FQGNSA. Between the trimmed V and J ends, which lost 5 bases and 0 bases, there was a span of 11 bases. CDR3 nucleotide sequence: TGTGCCAGCAGCCGCGACAGGAGCTCCTACGAGCAGTACTTC. This gives the protein CASSRDRSSYEQYF.

The sample holds a few counts of this clone. The CDR3 reads CASSPFPAKQGNQPQHF. The CDR3 DNA reads as TGTGCCAGCTCACCATTCCCGGCAAAACAGGGCAATCAGCCCCAGCATTTT. This chain uses TRBV18 with TRBJ1-5, with D possibly being TRBD1 (5 bases). CDR3 length equals 17 residues. V was clipped by 2 bases and J by 2 bases, with 16 bases between them. Germline values: CDR1 KGHSH, CDR2 LQKENI.

This chain connects TRBV5-1 to TRBJ2-7; no reliable D call. There are 15 residues in the CDR3. Trimming removed 0 bases at V and 2 bases at J, with 12 bases between. CDR1 SGHRS and CDR2 YFSETQ come from the germline V gene. CDR3 amino acids: CASSLGAAEAYEQYF. As DNA, the CDR3 is TGCGCCAGCAGCTTGGGGGCCGCAGAAGCCTACGAGCAGTACTTC.

J is TRBJ2-5 and V is TRBV7-2; TRBD2 matches at 7 bases. Germline CDR1 SGHTA, CDR2 FQGNSA. With V trimmed by 2 bases and J by 5 bases, 8 bases remained unmatched. This CDR3 contains 15 residues. The CDR3 sequence: CASSLYRSGKETQYF. DNA of the CDR3: TGTGCCAGCAGCTTATATCGGAGCGGGAAGGAGACCCAGTACTTC.